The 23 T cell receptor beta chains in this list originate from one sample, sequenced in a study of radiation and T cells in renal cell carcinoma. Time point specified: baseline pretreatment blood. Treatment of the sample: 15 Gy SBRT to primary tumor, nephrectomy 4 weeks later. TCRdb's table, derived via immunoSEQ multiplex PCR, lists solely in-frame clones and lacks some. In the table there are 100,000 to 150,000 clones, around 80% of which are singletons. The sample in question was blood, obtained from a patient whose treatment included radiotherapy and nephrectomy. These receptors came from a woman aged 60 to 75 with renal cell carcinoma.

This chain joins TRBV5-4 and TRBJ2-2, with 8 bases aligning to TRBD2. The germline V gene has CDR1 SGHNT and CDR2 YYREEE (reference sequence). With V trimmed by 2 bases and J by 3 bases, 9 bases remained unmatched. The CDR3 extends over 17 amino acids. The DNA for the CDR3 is TGTGCCAGCAGCTTAGGGGCTAGCGGGCCCGACACCGGGGAGCTGTTTTTT. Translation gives CASSLGASGPDTGELFF.

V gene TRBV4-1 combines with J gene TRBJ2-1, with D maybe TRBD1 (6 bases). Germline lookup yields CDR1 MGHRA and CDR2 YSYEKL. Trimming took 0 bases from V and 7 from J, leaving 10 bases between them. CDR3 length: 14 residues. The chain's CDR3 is CASSQDQRGNEQFF. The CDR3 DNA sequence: TGCGCCAGCAGCCAAGATCAGAGGGGGAATGAGCAGTTCTTC.

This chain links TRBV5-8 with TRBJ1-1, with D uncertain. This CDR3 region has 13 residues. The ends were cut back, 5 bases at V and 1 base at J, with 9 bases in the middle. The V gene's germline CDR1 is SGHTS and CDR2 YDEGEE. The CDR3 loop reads CASRSRSNTEAFF. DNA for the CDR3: TGTGCCAGCAGGTCACGCTCGAACACTGAAGCTTTCTTT. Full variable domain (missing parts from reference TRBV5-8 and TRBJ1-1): EAGVTQSPTHLIKTRGQQATLRCSPISGHTSVYWYQQALGLGLQFLLWYDEGEERNRGNFPPRFSGRQFPNYSSELNVNALELEDSALYLCASRSRSNTEAFFGQGTRLTVV.

The CDR3 spells CASSWGLSEAFF. The CDR3 bases are TGTGCCAGCAGCTGGGGACTCTCTGAAGCTTTCTTT. The rearrangement uses TRBV5-5 and TRBJ1-1; D is perhaps TRBD1 (5 bases). Trimming took off 3 bases at V and 6 bases at J, with 9 bases between the two ends. Germline V gene data show CDR1 as SGHKS and CDR2 as YYEKEE (reference sequence). The CDR3 consists of 12 residues.

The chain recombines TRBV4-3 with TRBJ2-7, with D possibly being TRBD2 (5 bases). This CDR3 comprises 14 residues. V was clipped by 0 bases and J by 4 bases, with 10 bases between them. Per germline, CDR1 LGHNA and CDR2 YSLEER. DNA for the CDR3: TGCGCCAGCAGCCAAGATACGGGGATTTACGAGCAGTACTTC. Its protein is CASSQDTGIYEQYF.

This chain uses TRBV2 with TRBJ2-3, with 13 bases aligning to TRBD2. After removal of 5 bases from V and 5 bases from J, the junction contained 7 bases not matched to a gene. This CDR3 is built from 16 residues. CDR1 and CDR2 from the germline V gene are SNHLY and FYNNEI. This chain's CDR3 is CASSPGLAGVEDTQYF. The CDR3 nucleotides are TGTGCCAGCAGTCCTGGACTAGCGGGAGTGGAAGATACGCAGTATTTT.

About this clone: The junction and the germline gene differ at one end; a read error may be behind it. The CDR3 here is CAGSLQGRDTGELFF. The CDR3 region has the DNA TGTGCCGGCAGCTTGCAGGGGAGAGACACCGGGGAGCTGTTTTTT. The V call is TRBV5-4, the J call TRBJ2-2, with D tentatively TRBD1 (6 bases). The V gene's germline CDR1 is SGHNT and CDR2 YYREEE (reference sequence). The CDR3 has 15 residues. Full variable domain (missing parts from reference TRBV5-4 and TRBJ2-2): ETGVTQSPTHLIKTRGQQVTLRCSSQSGHNTVSWYQQALGQGPQFIFQYYREEENGRGNFPPRFSGLQFPNYSSELNVNALELDDSALYLCAGSLQGRDTGELFFGEGSRLTVL.

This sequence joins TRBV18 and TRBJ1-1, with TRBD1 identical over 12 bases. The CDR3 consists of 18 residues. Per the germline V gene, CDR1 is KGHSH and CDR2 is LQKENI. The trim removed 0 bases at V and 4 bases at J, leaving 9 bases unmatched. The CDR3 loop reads CASSPPGTGGLYSTEAFF. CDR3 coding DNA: TGTGCCAGCTCACCACCGGGGACAGGGGGCCTGTATAGCACTGAAGCTTTCTTT. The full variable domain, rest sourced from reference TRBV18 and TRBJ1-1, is NAGVMQNPRHLVRRRGQEARLRCSPMKGHSHVYWYRQLPEEGLKFMVYLQKENIIDESGMPKERFSAEFPKEGPSILRIQQVVRGDSAAYFCASSPPGTGGLYSTEAFFGQGTRLTVV.

CDR3 loop: CATGQGDAGELFF. The CDR3, as DNA: TGTGCCACCGGACAGGGTGACGCCGGGGAGCTGTTTTTT. The J gene is TRBJ2-2, the V gene TRBV10-3, with 8 bases that match TRBD1. Trimming at V came to 10 bases and at J to 6 bases, leaving 7 bases not matched to a gene. This CDR3 has 13 amino acids. Germline V gives CDR1 ENHRY, CDR2 SYGVKD.

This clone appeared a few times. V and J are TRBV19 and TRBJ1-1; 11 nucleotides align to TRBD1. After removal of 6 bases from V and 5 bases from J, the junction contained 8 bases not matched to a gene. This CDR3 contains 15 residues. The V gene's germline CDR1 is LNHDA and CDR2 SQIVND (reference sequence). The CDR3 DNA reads TGTGCCAGTAGCAAGGACAGGGGGCGCCGGACTGAAGCTTTCTTT. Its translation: CASSKDRGRRTEAFF.

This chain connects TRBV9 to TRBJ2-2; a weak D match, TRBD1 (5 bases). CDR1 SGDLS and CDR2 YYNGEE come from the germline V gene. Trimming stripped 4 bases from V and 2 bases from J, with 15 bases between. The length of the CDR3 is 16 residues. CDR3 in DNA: TGTGCCAGCAGCCCCCGGACGGACACCAACACCGGGGAGCTGTTTTTT. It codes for CASSPRTDTNTGELFF.

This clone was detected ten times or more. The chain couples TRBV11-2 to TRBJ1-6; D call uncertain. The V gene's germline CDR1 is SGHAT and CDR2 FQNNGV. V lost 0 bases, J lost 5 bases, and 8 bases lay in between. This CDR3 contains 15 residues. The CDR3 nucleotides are TGTGCCAGCAGCTTAGAGGGCGGGAATAATTCACCCCTCCACTTT. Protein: CASSLEGGNNSPLHF.

CDR3 in amino acids: CASRLPQVDYGYTF. In DNA form, the CDR3 reads TGTGCCAGCAGGCTACCACAGGTGGACTATGGCTACACCTTC. This chain uses TRBV2 with TRBJ1-2, with D perhaps TRBD1 (5 bases). From germline, CDR1 is SNHLY and CDR2 FYNNEI. The V and J ends lost 6 bases and 3 bases respectively, with 14 bases between them. The CDR3 loop spans 14 amino acids.

CDR3 sequence: CASSEARLAGSYEQYF. CDR3 sequence (DNA): TGTGCCAGCAGTGAAGCAAGACTAGCGGGGTCCTACGAGCAGTACTTC. The chain carries TRBV2 and TRBJ2-7; TRBD2 agrees at 11 bases. The CDR3 is 16 amino acids. CDR1 is SNHLY, CDR2 FYNNEI, per germline. V was pared by 0 bases and J by 1 base, with 2 bases of the junction left unmatched.

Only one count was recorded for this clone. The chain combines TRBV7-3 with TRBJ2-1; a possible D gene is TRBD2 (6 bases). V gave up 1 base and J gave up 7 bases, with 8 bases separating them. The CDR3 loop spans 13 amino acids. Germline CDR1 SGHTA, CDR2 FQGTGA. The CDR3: CASSLSGVNEQFF. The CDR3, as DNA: TGTGCCAGCAGCTTAAGCGGGGTGAATGAGCAGTTCTTC.

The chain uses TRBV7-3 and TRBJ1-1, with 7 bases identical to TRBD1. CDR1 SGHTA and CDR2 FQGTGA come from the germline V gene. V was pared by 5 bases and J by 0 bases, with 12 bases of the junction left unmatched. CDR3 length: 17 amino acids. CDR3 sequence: CASSKRGRITMNTEAFF. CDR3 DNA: TGTGCCAGCAGCAAGAGGGGGCGTATCACCATGAACACTGAAGCTTTCTTT. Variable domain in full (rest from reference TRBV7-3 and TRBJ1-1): GAGVSQTPSNKVTEKGKYVELRCDPISGHTALYWYRQSLGQGPEFLIYFQGTGAADDSGLPNDRFFAVRPEGSVSTLKIQRTERGDSAVYLCASSKRGRITMNTEAFFGQGTRLTVV.

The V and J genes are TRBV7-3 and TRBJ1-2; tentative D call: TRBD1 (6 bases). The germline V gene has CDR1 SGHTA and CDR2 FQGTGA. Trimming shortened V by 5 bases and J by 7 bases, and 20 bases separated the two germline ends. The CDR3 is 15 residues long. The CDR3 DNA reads TGTGCCAGCAGCCCCGCCGGGGGGGGCGTAGGTGGCTACACCTTC. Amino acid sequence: CASSPAGGGVGGYTF.

DNA for the CDR3: TGCAGTGCTAGAATGGGGTACGAGCAGTACTTC. Translated, it gives CSARMGYEQYF. The V and J genes are TRBV20-1 and TRBJ2-7; no definite D call. This CDR3 region has 11 residues. V was pared by 2 bases and J by 4 bases, with 6 bases between. Germline assignment: CDR1 DFQATT and CDR2 SNEGSKA (reference sequence).

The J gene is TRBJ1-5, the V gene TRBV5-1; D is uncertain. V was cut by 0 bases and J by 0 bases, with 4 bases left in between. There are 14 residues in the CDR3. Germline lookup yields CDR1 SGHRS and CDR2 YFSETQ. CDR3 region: CASSLGPSNQPQHF. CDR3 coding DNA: TGCGCCAGCAGCTTGGGTCCTAGCAATCAGCCCCAGCATTTT.

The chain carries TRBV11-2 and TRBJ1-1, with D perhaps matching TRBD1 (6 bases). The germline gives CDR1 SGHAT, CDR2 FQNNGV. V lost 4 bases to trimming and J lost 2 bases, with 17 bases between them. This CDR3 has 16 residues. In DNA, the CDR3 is TGTGCCAGCAGCTCCAAGACCCGGACAGCTAACACTGAAGCTTTCTTT. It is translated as CASSSKTRTANTEAFF.

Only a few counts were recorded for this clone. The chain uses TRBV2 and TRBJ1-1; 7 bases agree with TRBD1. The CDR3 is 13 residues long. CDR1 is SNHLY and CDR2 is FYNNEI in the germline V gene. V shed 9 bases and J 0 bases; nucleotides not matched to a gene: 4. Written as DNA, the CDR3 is TGTGCCAGGCCGGGGACAGTGAACACTGAAGCTTTCTTT. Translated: CARPGTVNTEAFF.

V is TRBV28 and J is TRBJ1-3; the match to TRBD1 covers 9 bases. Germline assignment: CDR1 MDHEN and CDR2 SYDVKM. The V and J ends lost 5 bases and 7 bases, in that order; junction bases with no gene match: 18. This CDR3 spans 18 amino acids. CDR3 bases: TGTGCCAGCAGTCTCCGGGACAGGGCCTCGCGGTTCGTGAACACCATATATTTT. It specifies CASSLRDRASRFVNTIYF.

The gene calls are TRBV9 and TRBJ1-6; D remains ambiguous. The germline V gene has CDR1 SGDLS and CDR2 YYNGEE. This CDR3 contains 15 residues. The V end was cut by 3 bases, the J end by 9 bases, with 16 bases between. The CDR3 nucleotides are TGTGCCAGCAGCGCGAGACACTCCACCGGTTCACCCCTCCACTTT. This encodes CASSARHSTGSPLHF.